This note documents a single T cell receptor beta chain sequence. This clonotype was counted ten times or more. Its antigen is currently not known. No base quality values were provided; no much bigger clone lies one nucleotide off. Library preparation was by 5' RACE. TCRdb names Illumina HiSeq 2000 as the instrument used. Template switching introduced a universal primer binding site; the final cDNA contained a unique molecular identifier, enabling accurate counting of TCR cDNA molecules. First-strand cDNA for TCR alpha and beta chains was synthesized from specific primers in the conserved constant-segment region. To control for contamination, every cDNA library was double barcoded, receiving both a SMART-Mk sample barcode and Illumina barcodes. Two successive PCR steps introduced TruSeq adapter sequences along with Illumina sample barcodes. The TCR alpha and beta cDNA libraries were sequenced on the Illumina HiSeq platform using custom primers. The authors' analysis ran thus. Unique molecular identifiers were extracted from raw reads with MiGEC, and CDR3 positions were determined with MiXCR. For each individual, recombination models were inferred using an EM algorithm with the repgenHMM and IGoR tools. Shared clonotypes were analyzed with the tcR package in R, and sharing was normalized by the product of cloneset sizes. To study raw recombination free of thymic and clonal selection effects, out-of-frame nonproductive sequences were analyzed. TCRdb itself trimmed the public reads at Q25 with fastp, ran MiXCR and retained productive beta chains. Rows with a matching CDR3 protein are joined into one entry that keeps the most common DNA and genes. The V and J calls shown here were made by TCRdb, not taken from the authors' results. A total of around 340,000 distinct CDR3 sequences appear in this sample, around 12% of them only once. The leading ten clones occupy 7.2% of the sample.

V is cut back by 5 bases and J by 2 bases, with 7 bases in the junction unmatched. CDR1 and CDR2, per the germline V gene (reference sequence), are LNHNV and YYDKDF. CDR3 length: 16 amino acids, cysteine to phenylalanine. Here the CDR3 DNA is all that survives: 48 bases in frame from base 1. The data were taken from a study of identical twins listed by TCRdb under 2016. About the full investigation: The study deep-sequenced TCR alpha and beta repertoires from monozygotic twins, unrelated adults of various ages and cord blood to test whether fetal clonotypes persist. To rule out contamination, replicate twin experiments were performed at different times with different library preparation protocols.

Every donor in the study was a healthy Caucasian. The twin cohort consisted of three pairs of female monozygotic twins, all aged roughly 18 to 30 years. Positive isolation kits from Invitrogen were used to isolate CD4+ and CD8+ T cell populations. What the work shows at the level of the full study, not this receptor alone: In monozygotic twins, out-of-frame TCR alpha sharing was systematically underestimated by recombination models, although the models agreed with sharing between unrelated individuals. Abundant cord blood beta clonotypes had fewer insertions, young adult naive repertoires showed a similar but weaker trend, and memory repertoires showed no such trend. The excess sharing between twins in beta out-of-frame sequences was weaker because fewer shared sequences reduced the signal-to-noise ratio. Conclusions relied on cross-sectional statistical analysis, since the same donors could not be followed over many years. Invariant T cells such as MAIT and iNKT could partly confound zero-insertion analyses, although diverse VJ usage argued against such confounding for most clonotypes. Compared with coincidental sharing between unrelated individuals, out-of-frame TCR alpha sequences shared between twins had an excess of sequences with low generation probability.

Separately, the same data were catalogued under a study of yellow fever vaccine responses in identical twins. In that second paper, the authors write: The T cell response to vaccination in identical twins was reported by the authors to appear partly convergent and partly personalized. Focusing on identical twins, the study followed the T cell clones that responded to the vaccine, and did so with precision.

Sequenced sample: CD8+ T cells sorted from blood. The chain employs TRBV15 and TRBJ2-2; 8 central bases correspond to TRBD2. The sequence was obtained from a woman between 18 and 29 years old in good health. The sequenced DNA: TGTGCCACCAGCCGAACTAGCGGACTTAACACCGGGGAGCTGTTTTTT. It is translated as CATSRTSGLNTGELFF.